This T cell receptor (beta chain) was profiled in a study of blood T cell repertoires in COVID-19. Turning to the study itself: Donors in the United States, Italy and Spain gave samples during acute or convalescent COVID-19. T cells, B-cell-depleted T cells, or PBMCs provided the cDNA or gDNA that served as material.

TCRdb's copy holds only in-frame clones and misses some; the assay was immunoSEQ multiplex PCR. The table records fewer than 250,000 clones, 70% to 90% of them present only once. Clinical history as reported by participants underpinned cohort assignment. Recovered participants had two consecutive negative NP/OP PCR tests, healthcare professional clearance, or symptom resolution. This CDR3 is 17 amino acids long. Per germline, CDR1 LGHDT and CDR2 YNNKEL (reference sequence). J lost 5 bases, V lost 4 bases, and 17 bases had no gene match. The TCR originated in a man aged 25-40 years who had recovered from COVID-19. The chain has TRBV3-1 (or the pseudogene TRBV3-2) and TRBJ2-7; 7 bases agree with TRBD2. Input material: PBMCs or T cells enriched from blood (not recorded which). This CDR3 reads CASSPVSAGVFVNEQYF. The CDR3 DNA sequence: TGTGCCAGCAGCCCCGTATCGGCGGGAGTGTTCGTCAACGAGCAGTACTTC.